What follows describes a single T cell receptor (beta chain). Its antigen is unknown. The read is 3 residues too short to cover the CDR3 end, so that end is filled in from the germline J gene. This sample is part of a study of Tregs in tolerant kidney transplant recipients. The CDR3 loop spans 14 amino acids. Germline V lookup: CDR1 SNHLY, CDR2 FYNNEI. The V segment lost 4 bases and the J segment 1 base; nucleotides outside the gene matches: 0. Here immunoSEQ multiplex PCR was the method, and the copy in TCRdb shows in-frame clones only, minus some. This repertoire comprises roughly 23,000 clones; its ten largest clones make up 3.5% to 5%. Recipients received nonmyeloablative bone marrow transplants from related graft donors, with transient mixed chimerism. CD4+CD25+CD127- Tregs, CD4+CD25- non-Tregs, CD4 and CD8 cells were sorted. Notes on the study in general: For some patients, primers changed over time, blocking nucleotide-level comparison. No direct test of biological reproducibility was done here.

The source is a human patient who received a combined kidney and bone marrow transplant. Some T cells may originate from the graft donor. This chain links TRBV2 with TRBJ2-5; 10 nucleotides agree with TRBD1. The material was CD4+ T cells from blood (PBMCs), obtained 6 months after the transplant. The CDR3 sequence: CASSGTGGQETQYF. CDR3 DNA, as far as it was read: TGTGCCAGCAGTGGGACAGGGGGCCAAGAGACC. Using reference TRBV2 and TRBJ2-5 for the parts outside the CDR3, the full variable domain is EPEVTQTPSHQVTQMGQEVILRCVPISNHLYFYWYRQILGQKVEFLVSFYNNEISEKSEIFDDQFSVERPDGSNFTLKIRSTKLEDSAMYFCASSGTGGQETQYFGPGTRLLVL.